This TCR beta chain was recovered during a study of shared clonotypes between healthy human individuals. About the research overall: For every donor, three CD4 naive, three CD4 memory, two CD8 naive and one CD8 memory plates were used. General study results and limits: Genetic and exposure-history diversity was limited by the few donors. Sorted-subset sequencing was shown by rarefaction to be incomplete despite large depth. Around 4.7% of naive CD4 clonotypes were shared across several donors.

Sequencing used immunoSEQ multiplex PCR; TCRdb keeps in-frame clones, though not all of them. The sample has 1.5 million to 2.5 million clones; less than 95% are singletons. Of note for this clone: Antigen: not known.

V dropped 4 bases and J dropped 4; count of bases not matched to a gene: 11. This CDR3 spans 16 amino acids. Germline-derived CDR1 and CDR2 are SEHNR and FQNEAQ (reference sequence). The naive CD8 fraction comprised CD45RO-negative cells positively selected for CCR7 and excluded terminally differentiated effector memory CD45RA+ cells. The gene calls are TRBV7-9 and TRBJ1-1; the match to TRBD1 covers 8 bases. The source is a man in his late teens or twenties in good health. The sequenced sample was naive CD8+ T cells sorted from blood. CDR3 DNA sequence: TGTGCCAGCAGCTGGTTAGGGGGAACAGGGGGCACTGAAGCTTTCTTT. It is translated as CASSWLGGTGGTEAFF. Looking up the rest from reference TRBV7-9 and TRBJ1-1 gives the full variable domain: DTGVSQNPRHKITKRGQNVTFRCDPISEHNRLYWYRQTLGQGPEFLTYFQNEAQLEKSRLLSDRFSAERPKGSFSTLEIQRTEQGDSAMYLCASSWLGGTGGTEAFFGQGTRLTVV.